This T cell receptor beta chain was sequenced for a study of cytomegalovirus exposure and HLA in healthy donors. Notes on the study in general: Earlier results showed most TCR beta V segments being productive about 87% or about 30% of the time.

The CDR3 length is 14 residues. V lost 5 bases and J 1 base, leaving 11 bases between the germline ends. CDR1 SGHVS and CDR2 FQNEAQ come from the germline V gene. With regard to this clone: Its specificity is not known.

The PCR employed 60 Vbeta primers together with 13 Jbeta primers. Original data processing: Later analysis identified tens of millions of unique TCR beta chains, about 12 million shared. The data were produced by immunoSEQ multiplex PCR, yet TCRdb's version contains in-frame clones alone and is incomplete. That table gives V, J and clone size, and the DNA gave D and trimming. Of 200,000 or so clones listed, roughly 80% are singletons. This clonotype was obtained from a woman between 35 and 50 years old in good health and CMV-seronegative. The sample consisted of PBMCs. The V call is TRBV7-8, the J call TRBJ1-1; tentative D call: TRBD1 (6 bases). The CDR3 DNA follows: TGTGCCAGCAGCCCTCAGGGGCGGAACACTGAAGCTTTCTTT. It yields the protein CASSPQGRNTEAFF.